The next 3 T cell receptor beta chains were all read from a single sample in a study of blood T cells in healthy people across ages. A second about 7 to 11 cycle PCR used barcoded and J-beta primers. TCRdb re-derived calls from the 5' RACE reads in MiXCR, one entry per CDR3 protein. In the table there are about 830,000 distinct CDR3 sequences, over 45% of which are singletons. The material sequenced was blood. These receptors were taken from a man younger than 45 in good health.

The chain recombines TRBV6-5 with TRBJ2-5; D remains ambiguous. This CDR3 comprises 15 residues. The germline gives CDR1 MNHEY, CDR2 SVGAGI. V lost 5 bases and J lost 9, with 22 bases in between. In nucleotides, the CDR3 is TGTGCCAGCAGTGAGAACCCCAGCTTTGGGAAGGCCCAGTACTTC. Translating gives CASSENPSFGKAQYF.

This chain connects TRBV4-1 to TRBJ2-5; the D call may be TRBD1 or TRBD2 (5 bases each). Gene TRBJ2-7 matches the end of the DNA better, so the J call may be wrong. Germline V gene data show CDR1 as MGHRA and CDR2 as YSYEKL. The CDR3 consists of 13 residues. The CDR3, as DNA: TGCGCCAGCAGCCACAGGGACGGCTACGAGCAGTACTTC. Amino acid sequence: CASSHRDGYEQYF.

V gene TRBV9 combines with J gene TRBJ2-3; D not resolved. V was shortened by 4 bases and J by 6 bases, with 9 bases between the two germline ends. Germline CDR1 reads SGDLS; CDR2 reads YYNGEE. The CDR3 has 12 amino acids. In nucleotides, the CDR3 is TGTGCCAGCAGCCCGAATTTGGATACGCAGTATTTT. This gives the protein CASSPNLDTQYF.